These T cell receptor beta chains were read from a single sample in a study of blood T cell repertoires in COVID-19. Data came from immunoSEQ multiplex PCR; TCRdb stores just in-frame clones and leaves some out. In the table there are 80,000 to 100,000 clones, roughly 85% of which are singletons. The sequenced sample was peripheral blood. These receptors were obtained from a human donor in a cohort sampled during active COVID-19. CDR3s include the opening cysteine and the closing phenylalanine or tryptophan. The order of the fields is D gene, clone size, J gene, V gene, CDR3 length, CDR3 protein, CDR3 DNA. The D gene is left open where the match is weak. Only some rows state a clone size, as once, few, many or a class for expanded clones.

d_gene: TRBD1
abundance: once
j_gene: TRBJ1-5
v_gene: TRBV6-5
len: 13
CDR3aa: CASRTGGNQPQHF
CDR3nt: TGTGCCAGCAGGACAGGGGGCAATCAGCCCCAGCATTTT

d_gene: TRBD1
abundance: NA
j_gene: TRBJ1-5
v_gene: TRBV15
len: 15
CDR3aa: CATSRDGQGRQPQHF
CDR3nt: TGTGCCACCAGCAGAGATGGACAGGGGCGACAGCCCCAGCATTTT

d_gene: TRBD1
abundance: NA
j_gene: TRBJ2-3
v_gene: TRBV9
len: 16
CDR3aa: CASSVLGQGLADTQYF
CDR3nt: TGTGCCAGCAGCGTACTGGGACAGGGGCTCGCAGATACGCAGTATTTT

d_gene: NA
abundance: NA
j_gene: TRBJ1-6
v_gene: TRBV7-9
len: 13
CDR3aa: CASSLALGSPLHF
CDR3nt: TGTGCCAGCAGCTTAGCGCTAGGTTCACCCCTCCACTTT

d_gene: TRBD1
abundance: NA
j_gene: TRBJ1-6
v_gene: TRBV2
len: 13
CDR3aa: CASREGASSPLHF
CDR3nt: TGTGCCAGCAGGGAGGGGGCCAGCTCACCCCTCCACTTT

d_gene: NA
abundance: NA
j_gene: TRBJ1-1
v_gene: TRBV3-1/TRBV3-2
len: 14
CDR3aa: CASSQGAGNTEAFF
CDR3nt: TGTGCCAGCAGCCAGGGGGCTGGGAACACTGAAGCTTTCTTT

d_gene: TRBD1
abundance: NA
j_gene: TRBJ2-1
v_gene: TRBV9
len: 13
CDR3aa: CASSPPGGIEQFF
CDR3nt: TGTGCCAGCAGCCCCCCAGGGGGAATCGAGCAGTTCTTC

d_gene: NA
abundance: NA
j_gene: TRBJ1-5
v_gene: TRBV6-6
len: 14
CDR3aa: CACWGTHRNQPQHF
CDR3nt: TGTGCCTGTTGGGGGACACACCGCAATCAGCCCCAGCATTTT

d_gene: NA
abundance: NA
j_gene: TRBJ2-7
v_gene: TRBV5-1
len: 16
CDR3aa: CASSLEGRQGGDEQYF
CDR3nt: TGCGCCAGCAGCTTGGAGGGGAGACAGGGCGGGGACGAGCAGTACTTC

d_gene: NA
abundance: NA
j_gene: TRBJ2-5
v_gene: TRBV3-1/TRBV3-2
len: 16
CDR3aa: CASSLRVGAGRETQYF
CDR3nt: TGTGCCAGCAGCCTAAGAGTGGGGGCCGGAAGAGAGACCCAGTACTTC

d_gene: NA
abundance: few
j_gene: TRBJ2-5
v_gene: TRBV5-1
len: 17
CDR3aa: CASRLGPVRGIQETQYF
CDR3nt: TGCGCCAGCAGACTAGGTCCAGTTCGGGGGATCCAAGAGACCCAGTACTTC

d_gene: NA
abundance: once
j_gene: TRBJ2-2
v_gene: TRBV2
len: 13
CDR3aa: CASKQGGTGELFF
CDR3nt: TGTGCCAGCAAGCAGGGGGGCACCGGGGAGCTGTTTTTT

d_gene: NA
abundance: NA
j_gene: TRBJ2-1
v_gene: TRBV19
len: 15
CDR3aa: CASSISGLPGNEQFF
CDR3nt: TGTGCCAGTAGTATATCGGGACTCCCAGGGAATGAGCAGTTCTTC

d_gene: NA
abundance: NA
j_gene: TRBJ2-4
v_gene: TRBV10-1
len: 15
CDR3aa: CASSESAGTKNIQYF
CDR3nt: TGCGCCAGCAGTGAGTCCGCAGGGACCAAAAACATTCAGTACTTC

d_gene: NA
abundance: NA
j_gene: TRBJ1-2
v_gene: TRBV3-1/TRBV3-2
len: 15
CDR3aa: CASSHAAGTSMGYTF
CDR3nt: TGTGCCAGCAGCCACGCCGCTGGCACCTCGATGGGCTACACCTTC

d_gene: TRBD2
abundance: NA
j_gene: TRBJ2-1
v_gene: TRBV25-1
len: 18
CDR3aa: CASSGGLAGGLVYNEQFF
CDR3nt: TGTGCCAGCAGTGGGGGACTAGCGGGGGGTCTCGTATACAATGAGCAGTTCTTC

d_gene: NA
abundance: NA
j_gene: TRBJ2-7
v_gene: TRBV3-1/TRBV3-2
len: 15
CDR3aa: CASSQVQVPPYEQYF
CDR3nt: TGTGCCAGCAGCCAGGTCCAGGTCCCCCCCTACGAGCAGTACTTC

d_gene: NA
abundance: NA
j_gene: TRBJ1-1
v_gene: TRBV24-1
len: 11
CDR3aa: CATSGGPQAFF
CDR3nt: TGTGCCACCAGTGGAGGGCCCCAGGCTTTCTTT

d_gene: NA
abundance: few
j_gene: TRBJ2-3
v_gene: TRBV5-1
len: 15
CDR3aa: CASSSRGGDFDTQYF
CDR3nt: TGCGCCAGCAGCTCAAGGGGGGGTGATTTCGATACGCAGTATTTT

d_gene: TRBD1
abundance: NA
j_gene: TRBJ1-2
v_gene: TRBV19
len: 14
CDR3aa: CASSYGQGNYGYTF
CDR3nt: TGTGCCAGTAGCTACGGACAGGGGAACTATGGCTACACCTTC

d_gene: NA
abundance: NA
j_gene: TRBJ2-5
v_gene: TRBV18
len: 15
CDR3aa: CASSPPGTVEGTQYF
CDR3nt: TGTGCCAGCTCACCCCCCGGCACAGTTGAGGGGACCCAGTACTTC

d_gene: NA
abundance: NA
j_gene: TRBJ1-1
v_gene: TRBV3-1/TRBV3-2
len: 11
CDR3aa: CASSPGGEAFF
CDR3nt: TGTGCCAGCAGCCCAGGAGGTGAAGCTTTCTTT

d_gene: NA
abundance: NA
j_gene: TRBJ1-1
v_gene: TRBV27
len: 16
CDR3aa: CASSLGLSRGYTEAFF
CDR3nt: TGTGCCAGCAGTTTAGGACTTTCGCGGGGGTACACTGAAGCTTTCTTT

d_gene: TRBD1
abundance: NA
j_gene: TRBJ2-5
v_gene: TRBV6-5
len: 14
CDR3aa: CASSFRQGQETQYF
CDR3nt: TGTGCCAGCAGTTTCCGACAGGGGCAAGAGACCCAGTACTTC

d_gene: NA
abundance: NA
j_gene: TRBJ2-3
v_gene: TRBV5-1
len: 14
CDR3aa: CASSSAGVADTQYF
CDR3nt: TGCGCCAGCAGCTCGGCCGGGGTGGCAGATACGCAGTATTTT

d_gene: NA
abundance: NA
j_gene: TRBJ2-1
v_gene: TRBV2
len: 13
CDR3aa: CASSVSRGNEQFF
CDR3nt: TGTGCCAGCAGTGTCTCTAGGGGTAATGAGCAGTTCTTC

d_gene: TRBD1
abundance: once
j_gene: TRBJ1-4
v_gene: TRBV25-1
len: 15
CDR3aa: CASSEWSGGGEKLFF
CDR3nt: TGTGCCAGCAGTGAATGGTCAGGGGGTGGGGAAAAACTGTTTTTT

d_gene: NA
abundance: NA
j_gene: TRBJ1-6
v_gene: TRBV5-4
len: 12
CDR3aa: CASSFRNSPLHF
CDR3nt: TGTGCCAGCAGCTTCAGAAATTCACCCCTCCACTTT

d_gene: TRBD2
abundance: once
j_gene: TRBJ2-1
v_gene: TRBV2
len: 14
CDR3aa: CASSRGLAGVEQFF
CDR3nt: TGTGCCAGCAGTAGGGGACTAGCGGGGGTGGAGCAGTTCTTC

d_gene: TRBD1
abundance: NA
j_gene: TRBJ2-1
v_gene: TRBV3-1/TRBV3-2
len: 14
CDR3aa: CASSQGQSYNEQFF
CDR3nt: TGTGCCAGCAGCCAGGGACAGTCCTACAATGAGCAGTTCTTC

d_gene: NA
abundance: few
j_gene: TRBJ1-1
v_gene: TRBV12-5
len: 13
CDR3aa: CASALQANTEAFF
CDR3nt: TGTGCTAGTGCCCTCCAGGCAAACACTGAAGCTTTCTTT